Detailed here is one T cell receptor beta chain. Other DNA sequences of this sample code for an identical CDR3. These data are taken from a study of blood T cell repertoires in COVID-19. For the study at large: The United States, Italy and Spain were the sources of the acute and convalescent COVID-19 samples. T cells, B-cell-depleted T cells, or PBMCs provided the cDNA or gDNA that served as material.

As handled by the study authors: Reference gene primer amplification yielded estimated nucleated cell counts. The method was immunoSEQ multiplex PCR; TCRdb's version includes in-frame clones alone and lacks a portion of them. V, J and clone size are those of that table, while D and trimming were read from the DNA. The sample consists of a few hundred thousand clones, 86% of them appearing once. J was trimmed by 1 base and V by 6 bases; bases with no gene match: 4. Germline V gene sequence: CDR1 SQVTM, CDR2 ANQGSEA. The CDR3 extends over 14 amino acids. The V call is TRBV29-1, the J call TRBJ2-7; 12 bases are shared with TRBD2. The sequence came from a man aged 18 to 30 with active or convalescent COVID-19. Input material: peripheral blood. The CDR3 bases are TGCAGCGTCGAACTAGCGGGAGGATCCTACGAGCAGTACTTC. Translated, it gives CSVELAGGSYEQYF.